These 30 T cell receptor beta chains originate from one sample sequenced in a study of shared clonotypes between healthy human individuals. Profiled with immunoSEQ multiplex PCR; TCRdb holds only in-frame clones, not every one. The sample yields roughly 500,000 clones, about four fifths seen once. The material sequenced was PBMCs. These receptor sequences come from a woman aged 40 to 49 in good health. Some clones in this sample may be carry-over from other donors' samples.

Comment on this clone: The sample carries other DNA sequences with the same CDR3. The chain carries TRBV28 and TRBJ2-7, with 7 positions matching TRBD1. This CDR3 is built from 13 residues. The V and J ends lost 6 bases and 0 bases, in that order; junction bases with no gene match: 2. In germline, CDR1 is MDHEN, CDR2 SYDVKM. For the CDR3, the DNA is TGTGCCAGCAGAACAGGGGCCTCCTACGAGCAGTACTTC. Translated, it gives CASRTGASYEQYF.

The rearrangement joins TRBV19 to TRBJ2-2; 9 nucleotides line up with TRBD1. Trimming cost V 6 bases and J 9 bases; bases outside gene matches: 5. From germline, CDR1 is LNHDA and CDR2 SQIVND (reference sequence). The CDR3 length is 13 residues. The CDR3 sequence is CASRGTGLRELFF. The CDR3 DNA is TGTGCCAGTAGGGGGACAGGGTTGCGGGAGCTGTTTTTT.

This clone was seen a single time. This same CDR3 is encoded by further DNA sequences in the sample. This chain joins TRBV27 and TRBJ2-1; D gene ambiguous. Trimming pared 1 base from V and 0 bases from J, leaving 4 bases between. CDR1 MNHEY and CDR2 SMNVEV come from the germline V gene (reference sequence). The CDR3 has 14 residues. CDR3 DNA: TGTGCCAGCAGTTTATTCAGCTCCTACAATGAGCAGTTCTTC. It translates to CASSLFSSYNEQFF.

The chain joins TRBV28 to TRBJ2-7, with 8 positions matching TRBD2. V shed 8 bases, J shed 3 bases, and the junction held 9 bases outside the gene matches. The CDR3 is made up of 14 amino acids. CDR1 is MDHEN and CDR2 is SYDVKM in the germline V gene. CDR3 bases: TGTGCCAGCGAGCCCAGCGGGAGCAGCTACGAGCAGTACTTC. Residues: CASEPSGSSYEQYF.

The chain employs TRBV27 and TRBJ2-7, with TRBD1 matching over 10 bases. Trimming at V came to 2 bases and at J to 2 bases, leaving 12 bases not matched to a gene. The length of the CDR3 is 18 residues. Germline loops: CDR1 MNHEY, CDR2 SMNVEV (reference sequence). The CDR3 is CASSLRTRDRGVTYEQYF. CDR3 nucleotide sequence: TGTGCCAGCAGTTTAAGGACCCGGGACAGGGGAGTGACCTACGAGCAGTACTTC.

The rearrangement joins TRBV4-1 to TRBJ2-1, with a tentative D call TRBD2 (6 bases). Germline V lookup: CDR1 MGHRA, CDR2 YSYEKL. The V gene lost 4 bases and the J gene lost 10 bases, with 17 bases spanning the gap. The CDR3 spans 14 residues. DNA of the CDR3: TGCGCCAGCAGCCTAAGTCGGATGGCGGGAGAGCAGTTCTTC. Translation: CASSLSRMAGEQFF.

The J gene is TRBJ2-5, the V gene TRBV4-1, with D perhaps matching TRBD2 (6 bases). Per the germline V gene, CDR1 is MGHRA and CDR2 is YSYEKL. V dropped 1 base and J dropped 5 bases, with 17 bases sitting between them. The CDR3 has 16 residues. The CDR3 loop is CASSQGRDGNKETQYF. The CDR3 DNA reads as TGCGCCAGCAGCCAAGGGAGGGACGGGAATAAGGAGACCCAGTACTTC.

The CDR3 bases are TGTGCCTGGAAAAAGAAGGGGGGCAATGAGCAGTTCTTC. Translation: CAWKKKGGNEQFF. This chain uses TRBV30 with TRBJ2-1; TRBD1 or TRBD2 may be the D gene (6 bases each). Germline V gene lookup returns CDR1 GTSNPN and CDR2 SVGIG (reference sequence). V dropped 4 bases and J dropped 6 bases, with 13 bases sitting between them. The CDR3 is 13 residues long.

The chain carries TRBV28 and TRBJ2-5; tentatively, D is TRBD1 (6 bases). Germline values: CDR1 MDHEN, CDR2 SYDVKM. CDR3 length equals 13 residues. V was clipped by 6 bases and J by 1 base, with 9 bases between them. This chain's CDR3 is CASRVDSQETQYF. CDR3 DNA sequence: TGTGCCAGCAGAGTGGACAGCCAAGAGACCCAGTACTTC. Full variable domain (missing parts from reference TRBV28 and TRBJ2-5): DVKVTQSSRYLVKRTGEKVFLECVQDMDHENMFWYRQDPGLGLRLIYFSYDVKMKEKGDIPEGYSVSREKKERFSLILESASTNQTSMYLCASRVDSQETQYFGPGTRLLVL.

About this clone itself: Compared with germline, one end of the junction differs, possibly owing to a read error. CDR3 DNA: TGCAGTGCTAAGCGTTTGTTGGGCTTC. Translated: CSAKRLLGF. This chain uses TRBV20-1 with TRBJ1-2; D uncertain. Germline V gives CDR1 DFQATT, CDR2 SNEGSKA (reference sequence). The CDR3 totals 9 residues.

The CDR3 here is CASSDGYLAGYTF. For the CDR3, the DNA is TGTGCCAGCAGTGACGGCTATCTCGCTGGCTACACCTTC. The rearrangement uses TRBV2 and TRBJ1-2; unclear D gene. Trimming removed 3 bases from V and 7 bases from J, with 12 bases in between. The CDR3 has 13 amino acids. Looked up from germline, CDR1 is SNHLY and CDR2 is FYNNEI.

The gene calls are TRBV5-6 and TRBJ1-2; D remains ambiguous. The ends were cut back, 0 bases at V and 8 bases at J, with 8 bases in the middle. CDR1 is SGHDT, CDR2 YYEEEE, per germline. The length of the CDR3 is 12 residues. The CDR3 here is CASSLGPRGYTF. The CDR3, as DNA: TGTGCCAGCAGCTTGGGCCCCAGGGGCTACACCTTC.

The gene calls are TRBV29-1 and TRBJ2-1; TRBD1 matches 9 bases. This CDR3 is 16 amino acids long. Unmatched junction bases numbered 14, after V lost 5 bases and J lost 6 bases. From germline, CDR1 is SQVTM and CDR2 ANQGSEA. Here the CDR3 reads CSVRLRPGQGSNEQFF. The CDR3 DNA is TGCAGCGTTCGGCTCCGCCCGGGACAGGGTTCCAATGAGCAGTTCTTC.

This clone appeared a single time. The gene calls are TRBV28 and TRBJ2-7; 7 positions agree with TRBD1. Germline V CDR1 and CDR2: MDHEN, SYDVKM. The junction had 7 bases not matched to a gene; V was cut back by 5 bases and J by 0 bases. CDR3 length: 15 amino acids. CDR3 sequence: CASSMGQSFSYEQYF. The CDR3 DNA sequence: TGTGCCAGCAGTATGGGACAGAGTTTCTCCTACGAGCAGTACTTC. The whole variable domain, remainder taken from reference TRBV28 and TRBJ2-7, is DVKVTQSSRYLVKRTGEKVFLECVQDMDHENMFWYRQDPGLGLRLIYFSYDVKMKEKGDIPEGYSVSREKKERFSLILESASTNQTSMYLCASSMGQSFSYEQYFGPGTRLTVT.

In this sample, this clone turned up a few times. The rearrangement joins TRBV28 to TRBJ1-4, with 7 bases lining up with TRBD1. CDR3 length: 14 amino acids. Germline V gene sequence: CDR1 MDHEN, CDR2 SYDVKM. Losses at the gene ends were 4 bases for V and 6 bases for J; bases not matched to a gene: 5. CDR3 DNA sequence: TGTGCCAGCAGTTCCCCAGGGGGTGATGAAAAACTGTTTTTT. It specifies CASSSPGGDEKLFF.

In its sample, this clone was seen a few times. The V call is TRBV19, the J call TRBJ2-1; 9 positions agree with TRBD1. This CDR3 has 14 amino acids. With 4 bases clipped from V and 3 bases from J, the junction kept 1 base outside the gene matches. CDR1 and CDR2 from the germline V gene are LNHDA and SQIVND (reference sequence). The CDR3 protein is CASSTGQGYNEQFF. CDR3 DNA sequence: TGTGCCAGTAGTACGGGACAGGGCTACAATGAGCAGTTCTTC.

This chain uses TRBV18 with TRBJ2-1; D unclear. The germline V and J ends were trimmed by 1 base and 5 bases, with 15 bases remaining between them. CDR3 length: 16 amino acids. Germline CDR1 is KGHSH and CDR2 is LQKENI. The DNA for the CDR3 is TGTGCCAGCTCACCACTCTTGTCGGGTATCAACAATGAGCAGTTCTTC. Residues: CASSPLLSGINNEQFF.

The V call is TRBV10-3, the J call TRBJ1-4; TRBD1 aligns across 9 bases. The V and J ends lost 0 bases and 8 bases, in that order; junction bases with no gene match: 7. The CDR3 has 16 residues. Looked up from germline, CDR1 is ENHRY and CDR2 is SYGVKD. CDR3 region: CAISESVGTGQEKLFF. As DNA, the CDR3 is TGTGCCATCAGTGAGTCGGTGGGGACAGGGCAGGAAAAACTGTTTTTT.

V usage is TRBV7-2 and J usage is TRBJ1-4, with a possible D match to TRBD1 (6 bases). CDR1 SGHTA and CDR2 FQGNSA come from the germline V gene. This CDR3 contains 15 residues. Trimming left V 1 base short and J 4 bases short, with 10 bases between. The CDR3 protein is CASSLGTAVNEKLFF. The CDR3 bases are TGTGCCAGCAGCTTAGGGACAGCTGTTAATGAAAAACTGTTTTTT.

This chain uses TRBV10-3 with TRBJ2-3; TRBD2 is a possible D gene (6 bases). V was pared by 5 bases and J by 2 bases, with 8 bases between. From germline, CDR1 is ENHRY and CDR2 SYGVKD. This CDR3 spans 13 amino acids. CDR3 DNA: TGTGCCATCAGTCGGGGACTCACAGATACGCAGTATTTT. Its translation: CAISRGLTDTQYF.

This sequence joins TRBV27 and TRBJ2-1; D may be TRBD2 (5 bases). From germline, CDR1 is MNHEY and CDR2 SMNVEV (reference sequence). V lost 1 base and J 2 bases, leaving 9 bases between the germline ends. The length of the CDR3 is 15 residues. The CDR3 sequence is CASSLFFSAYNEQFF. The CDR3 bases are TGTGCCAGCAGTTTATTTTTTAGCGCCTACAATGAGCAGTTCTTC.

This clone is classed as medium-sized. The gene calls are TRBV28 and TRBJ2-3; D gene ambiguous. V lost 3 bases, J lost 7 bases, and 17 bases lay in between. This CDR3 spans 15 amino acids. CDR1 and CDR2 (germline): MDHEN, SYDVKM. The CDR3 nucleotides read TGTGCCAGCAGTTTTACGGCCCAAGTCCGCAATACGCAGTATTTT. It is translated as CASSFTAQVRNTQYF.

This clone was observed once. The gene calls are TRBV4-1 and TRBJ2-7; D perhaps matches TRBD2 (6 bases). This CDR3 has 15 amino acids. The germline V and J ends were trimmed by 1 base and 3 bases, with 13 bases remaining between them. Looked up from germline, CDR1 is MGHRA and CDR2 is YSYEKL. The CDR3 nucleotides are TGCGCCAGCAGCCAAGGTCCCTCTAGCGACTACGAGCAGTACTTC. Translation gives CASSQGPSSDYEQYF.

The chain has TRBV10-3 and TRBJ1-1, with TRBD1 as a possible D gene (6 bases). In germline, CDR1 is ENHRY, CDR2 SYGVKD. The CDR3 consists of 14 residues. Trimming took 2 bases from V and 1 from J, leaving 8 bases between them. The CDR3, as DNA: TGTGCCATCAGTGAGCAGGGGCCGAACACTGAAGCTTTCTTT. Its protein product is CAISEQGPNTEAFF.

The chain carries TRBV18 and TRBJ2-7; D gene ambiguous. Trimming stripped 3 bases from V and 5 bases from J, with 11 bases between. Germline V gene lookup returns CDR1 KGHSH and CDR2 LQKENI. The CDR3 sequence is 13 residues long. CDR3 protein: CASSPEGYHEQYF. The CDR3 DNA is TGTGCCAGCTCACCCGAAGGGTACCACGAGCAGTACTTC.

The rearrangement joins TRBV29-1 to TRBJ1-5; D perhaps matches TRBD1 (6 bases). V lost 6 bases to trimming and J lost 9 bases, with 15 bases between them. The CDR3 runs to 12 residues. Looked up from germline, CDR1 is SQVTM and CDR2 is ANQGSEA. DNA of the CDR3: TGCAGCGTAACGGACAGTTGGGGGCCCCAGCATTTT. Its protein is CSVTDSWGPQHF.

The rearrangement joins TRBV5-1 to TRBJ2-2, with D unclear. This CDR3 contains 13 residues. Germline V gives CDR1 SGHRS, CDR2 YFSETQ. Trimming cost V 0 bases and J 5 bases, with 5 bases left between them. Here the CDR3 reads CASSLGHTGELFF. CDR3 DNA sequence: TGCGCCAGCAGCTTGGGGCATACCGGGGAGCTGTTTTTT. Complete variable domain (other parts from reference TRBV5-1 and TRBJ2-2): KAGVTQTPRYLIKTRGQQVTLSCSPISGHRSVSWYQQTPGQGLQFLFEYFSETQRNKGNFPGRFSGRQFSNSRSEMNVSTLELGDSALYLCASSLGHTGELFFGEGSRLTVL.

V gene TRBV27 combines with J gene TRBJ2-2, with TRBD2 matching 16 bases. V trimming: 8 bases; J trimming: 8 bases; junction bases outside the gene matches: 8. The CDR3 has 16 residues. Germline CDR1 MNHEY, CDR2 SMNVEV (reference sequence). The CDR3 region has the DNA TGTGCCAGCCGTAAACCGGGACTAGCGGGAGGGGGGGAGCTGTTTTTT. Amino acid sequence: CASRKPGLAGGGELFF.

This clone was seen a few times. The J gene is TRBJ2-1, the V gene TRBV6-4, with TRBD2 matching 7 bases. With V trimmed by 4 bases and J by 6 bases, 6 bases remained unmatched. CDR3 length equals 14 residues. From germline, CDR1 is MRHNA and CDR2 SNTAGT. The CDR3 DNA reads as TGTGCCAGCAGTGTGGCGGGAGAGTTCAATGAGCAGTTCTTC. It codes for CASSVAGEFNEQFF.

The chain uses TRBV18 and TRBJ2-1, with 14 bases fitting TRBD2. The CDR3 totals 14 residues. Germline CDR1 reads KGHSH; CDR2 reads LQKENI. Trimming removed 4 bases from V and 9 bases from J; junction bases left unmatched: 2. The CDR3 spells CASSQGLAGGEQFF. CDR3 nucleotide sequence: TGTGCCAGCTCACAAGGACTAGCGGGAGGTGAGCAGTTCTTC.